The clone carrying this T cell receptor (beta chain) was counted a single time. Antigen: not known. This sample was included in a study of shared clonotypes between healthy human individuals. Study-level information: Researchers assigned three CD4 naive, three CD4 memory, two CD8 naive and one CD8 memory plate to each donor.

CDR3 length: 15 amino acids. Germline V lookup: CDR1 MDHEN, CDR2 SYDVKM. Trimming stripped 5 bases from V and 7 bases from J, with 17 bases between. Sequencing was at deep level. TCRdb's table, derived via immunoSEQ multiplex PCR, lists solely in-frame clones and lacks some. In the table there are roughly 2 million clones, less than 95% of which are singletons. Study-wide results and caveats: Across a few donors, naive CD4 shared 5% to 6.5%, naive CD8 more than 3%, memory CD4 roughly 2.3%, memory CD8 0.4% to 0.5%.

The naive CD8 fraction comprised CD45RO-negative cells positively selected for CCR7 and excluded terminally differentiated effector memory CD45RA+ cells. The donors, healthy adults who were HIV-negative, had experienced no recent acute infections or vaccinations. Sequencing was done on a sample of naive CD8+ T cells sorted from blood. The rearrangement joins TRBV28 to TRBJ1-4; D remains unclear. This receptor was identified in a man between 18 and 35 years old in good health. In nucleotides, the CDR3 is TGTGCCAGCAGTCCTACTTCAACTGTTGGTGAAAAACTGTTTTTT. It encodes CASSPTSTVGEKLFF.